One and the same sample provided the 11 T cell receptor beta chains below, sequenced in a study of control samples from healthy donors and cancer patients. Sequenced by immunoSEQ multiplex PCR; TCRdb stores in-frame clones only, minus some. The sample comprises 150,000 or so clones, almost 90% of which are singletons, and over 1.5% rests with the top ten. Source material: blood. The receptor source for this set is a man aged 18 to 29 in good health.

The CDR3 nucleotides read TGCGCCAGCAGCTTGGGCAGGGAAGGATCACCCCTCCACTTT. Residues: CASSLGREGSPLHF. V usage is TRBV5-1 and J usage is TRBJ1-6, with D maybe TRBD1 (5 bases). Germline CDR1 SGHRS, CDR2 YFSETQ. Trimming removed 0 bases from V and 10 bases from J, with 11 bases in between. The CDR3 is 14 residues long.

Only one count was recorded for this clone. This chain uses TRBV6-7 with TRBJ1-1; D is perhaps TRBD1 (5 bases). TRBV6-7 is identified as an open reading frame with a role that is uncertain. The CDR3 has 16 amino acids. Trimming removed 2 bases from V and 2 bases from J, with 15 bases in between. Here the CDR3 DNA reads TGTGCCAGCAGTTACGGTCGGGGAGGGGAAAACACTGAAGCTTTCTTT. Amino acid sequence: CASSYGRGGENTEAFF.

This chain connects TRBV7-3 to TRBJ2-3, with a possible D match to TRBD2 (6 bases). CDR3 size: 15 residues. Per germline, CDR1 SGHTA and CDR2 FQGTGA. The V end was cut by 2 bases, the J end by 8 bases, with 17 bases between. The CDR3 nucleotides read TGTGCCAGCAGCTTACAGGGCGGACGCGGGGTTACGCAGTATTTT. As protein: CASSLQGGRGVTQYF.

This clone was picked up one time. This rearrangement joins TRBV27 to TRBJ1-1; possibly TRBD1 for D (6 bases). The length of the CDR3 is 13 residues. V was cut by 6 bases and J by 5 bases, with 13 bases left in between. Germline lookup yields CDR1 MNHEY and CDR2 SMNVEV (reference sequence). The CDR3, as DNA: TGTGCCAGCAGCCCCCCCAGGGGTACTGAAGCTTTCTTT. This gives the protein CASSPPRGTEAFF.

The DNA of the CDR3 is TGTGCCAGCAGCTTATCCGGGGGTAGAGCTAATGAAAAACTGTTTTTT. Translated, it gives CASSLSGGRANEKLFF. The rearrangement links TRBV7-9 to TRBJ1-4; maybe TRBD1 (5 bases). CDR1 and CDR2 from the germline V gene are SEHNR and FQNEAQ (reference sequence). The CDR3 contains 16 residues. The V end lost 2 bases, the J end lost 3 bases, and 13 bases lay between the germline ends.

The chain couples TRBV30 to TRBJ1-1; D call uncertain. Trimming shortened V by 2 bases and J by 6 bases, and 22 bases separated the two germline ends. Germline CDR1 reads GTSNPN; CDR2 reads SVGIG (reference sequence). The CDR3 covers 16 residues. The CDR3 sequence: CAWSPPQDGREPEAFF. As DNA, the CDR3 is TGTGCCTGGAGTCCCCCTCAGGACGGGCGGGAGCCTGAAGCTTTCTTT.

The chain uses TRBV6-6 and TRBJ1-5; 7 nucleotides align to TRBD1. Germline V CDR1 and CDR2: MNHNY, SVGAGI (reference sequence). The junction had 6 bases not matched to a gene; V was cut back by 4 bases and J by 3 bases. This CDR3 comprises 15 residues. Written as DNA, the CDR3 is TGTGCCAGCAGTTTCTACAGGGGCAACAATCAGCCCCAGCATTTT. Amino acids: CASSFYRGNNQPQHF.

The rearrangement uses TRBV15 and TRBJ1-5; 10 bases align to TRBD1. There are 15 residues in the CDR3. J lost 6 bases, V lost 3 bases, and 5 bases had no gene match. The germline V gene encodes CDR1 LNHNV and CDR2 YYDKDF (reference sequence). CDR3 sequence (DNA): TGTGCCACCAGCAGTGGGACAGGGGAGGGTCAGCCCCAGCATTTT. This gives the protein CATSSGTGEGQPQHF.

V is TRBV7-9 and J is TRBJ2-7; 10 bases agree with TRBD2. The germline gives CDR1 SEHNR, CDR2 FQNEAQ (reference sequence). The V segment lost 5 bases and the J segment 4 bases; nucleotides outside the gene matches: 8. The CDR3 is made up of 15 amino acids. The CDR3 reads CASSISGGLEYEQYF. CDR3 nucleotide sequence: TGTGCCAGCAGCATTAGCGGGGGGCTTGAATACGAGCAGTACTTC.

V usage is TRBV11-2 and J usage is TRBJ1-1; no reliable D call. Between the trimmed V and J ends, which lost 3 bases and 1 base, there was a span of 12 bases. The CDR3 totals 15 residues. Germline V lookup: CDR1 SGHAT, CDR2 FQNNGV. CDR3 sequence (DNA): TGTGCCAGCAGCTTGGCCCCCCTGGGGAACACTGAAGCTTTCTTT. Its protein is CASSLAPLGNTEAFF.

This clone showed up just once. The chain links TRBV7-2 to TRBJ2-3, with 9 bases aligning to TRBD1. Per germline, CDR1 SGHTA and CDR2 FQGNSA. The CDR3 is made up of 17 amino acids. The V and J ends lost 3 bases and 6 bases, in that order; junction bases with no gene match: 13. The CDR3 coding sequence is TGTGCCAGCAGCTTGGTCGGCTCGGGACAGGGCCGGGATACGCAGTATTTT. Its translation: CASSLVGSGQGRDTQYF.